These T cell receptor beta chains were read from a single sample in a study of early T cells in non-severe SARS-CoV-2 infection. Using its own MiXCR run on the 5' RACE reads, TCRdb lists one record per CDR3 protein. The sample holds more than 45,000 distinct CDR3 sequences, 10% to 15% seen once. The source material was whole blood. These receptor sequences come from an adult who was a healthcare worker with PCR-confirmed SARS-CoV-2 infection or an uninfected control (not recorded which). Both conserved end residues are part of each CDR3. D genes are given only for firm matches. Clone size, where shown, is once, few, many, or a class for clones that have expanded.

J gene | clone size | D gene | V gene | CDR3 protein | CDR3 DNA
TRBJ2-2 | many | - | TRBV5-1 | CASSRLEVTGELFF | TGCGCCAGCAGCCGACTAGAGGTCACCGGGGAGCTGTTTTTT
TRBJ2-7 | - | - | TRBV6-2/TRBV6-3 | CASSYLDGYEQYF | TGTGCCAGCAGTTACTTGGACGGCTACGAGCAGTACTTC
TRBJ1-4 | - | - | TRBV29-1 | CSASDPTNEKLFF | TGCAGCGCATCGGACCCAACTAATGAAAAACTGTTTTTT
TRBJ2-1 | many | - | TRBV24-1 | CATSDSHGGEQFF | TGTGCCACCAGTGATTCCCATGGGGGTGAGCAGTTCTTC
TRBJ1-5 | few | - | TRBV6-5 | CASHKTRVRFGNQPQHF | TGTGCCAGCCACAAGACCAGGGTTAGATTCGGCAATCAGCCCCAGCATTTT
TRBJ1-3 | few | - | TRBV11-2 | CASSLYPASSGNTIYF | TGTGCCAGCAGCTTGTACCCGGCGAGCTCTGGAAACACCATATATTTT
TRBJ2-7 | - | TRBD1 | TRBV11-3 | CASSRDSGEQYF | TGTGCCAGCAGCCGGGACAGCGGTGAGCAGTACTTC
TRBJ2-3 | - | - | TRBV10-2 | CASSSNYVDTQYF | TGCGCCAGCAGTTCGAACTACGTTGATACGCAGTATTTT
TRBJ1-1 | - | - | TRBV29-1 | CSVVETHTEAFF | TGCAGCGTTGTTGAGACCCACACTGAAGCTTTCTTT
TRBJ2-1 | many | - | TRBV7-9 | CASSLAPSGNEQFF | TGTGCCAGCAGCTTAGCACCCTCGGGGAATGAGCAGTTCTTC
TRBJ2-3 | few | - | TRBV10-3 | CAIRLGPFVGADTQYF | TGTGCCATCAGGCTGGGCCCCTTTGTTGGGGCAGATACGCAGTATTTT
TRBJ1-1 | few | - | TRBV3-1 | CASSPGSLDGEAFF | TGTGCCAGCAGCCCAGGAAGCTTGGACGGTGAAGCTTTCTTT
TRBJ1-5 | many | - | TRBV7-8 | CASSPQSQPQHF | TGTGCCAGCAGCCCACAGTCTCAGCCCCAGCATTTT